The clone carrying this TCR beta chain occurred once. The antigen is not known. Deep-level assay runs were performed. TCRdb's table, derived via immunoSEQ multiplex PCR, lists solely in-frame clones and lacks some. The repertoire consists of about 460,000 clones, with around 77% occurring once and the leading ten covering more than 10%. These data come from a study of shared clonotypes between healthy human individuals. General study points: Collection of samples was limited to blood; tissue repertoires likely differ.

The CDR3 contains 14 residues. The trim removed 6 bases at V and 7 bases at J, leaving 8 bases unmatched. Germline V lookup: CDR1 KGHSH, CDR2 LQKENI. The V call is TRBV18, the J call TRBJ1-4; TRBD1 aligns across 7 bases. Sequencing input: PBMCs. This clonotype was obtained from a woman aged 40 to 50 in good health. Some clones in this sample may be carry-over from other donors' samples. CDR3 nucleotide sequence: TGTGCCAGCTCCTCCGGGACAGAAGGTGAAAAACTGTTTTTT. This gives the protein CASSSGTEGEKLFF.